The present T cell receptor beta chain was sequenced within a study of CD8 T cells in Susac syndrome. Study observations and caveats: The study's TCR sequencing and HLA analysis drew on a certain number of individuals. That number was acknowledged as relatively small.

The sequenced target, TCR beta, came from blood CD8+ and CD4+ T cells. TEMRA cells were FACS-enriched, unlike CD8+ and CD4+ T cells, which were negatively isolated. This CDR3 has 13 amino acids. The V end was cut by 1 base, the J end by 2 bases, with 5 bases between. CDR1 and CDR2 from the germline V gene are SGHDN and FVKESK. RNA totalling roughly 0.45 to 1 ug underwent reverse transcription with random hexamers. Amplification of the TCR beta CDR3 was carried out by immunoSEQ multiplex PCR, which spanned a total of 54 Vbeta and 13 Jbeta segments. TCRdb independently ran MiXCR on the immunoSEQ multiplex PCR reads; one entry per CDR3 protein. The sample lists some 300,000 distinct CDR3 sequences; 89% were seen once. In regard to this clonotype: Its antigen remains unidentified.

V is TRBV14 and J is TRBJ1-1, with unresolved D. Sequences were obtained from CD8+ T cells from PBMCs. This receptor was taken from a human donor with multiple sclerosis. The CDR3 DNA reads as TGTGCCAGCAGCCAAGCGGTAAACACTGAAGCTTTCTTT. Its translation is CASSQAVNTEAFF. The whole variable domain, remainder taken from reference TRBV14 and TRBJ1-1, is EAGVTQFPSHSVIEKGQTVTLRCDPISGHDNLYWYRRVMGKEIKFLLHFVKESKQDESGMPNNRFLAERTGGTYSTLKVQPAELEDSGVYFCASSQAVNTEAFFGQGTRLTVV.